These 29 T cell receptor beta chains share one sample of origin, sequenced in a study of shared clonotypes between healthy human individuals (dated by TCRdb to the early 2020s). Library creation used the immunoSEQ multiplex PCR assay. TCRdb re-hosts the immuneACCESS table, in-frame sequences only. Its copies lack some clones; in the studies checked, an unresolved V gene accounts for under half of them, and the cause for the rest is not known. The sample contains about 490,000 clones, 76% of them found a single time. Of the sample, roughly 13% falls within the top ten clones. The sequenced material came from PBMCs. The receptors shown here come from a middle-aged woman in good health. Some clones in this sample may be carry-over from other donors' samples.

The rearrangement uses TRBV4-3 and TRBJ1-2, with a possible D match to TRBD1 (5 bases). CDR3 size: 14 residues. The germline CDR1 and CDR2 sequences are LGHNA and YSLEER. V was cut by 4 bases and J by 4 bases, with 13 bases left in between. The CDR3 region has the DNA TGCGCCAGCAGCCGACCGGGGCTTAGCTATGGCTACACCTTC. Residues: CASSRPGLSYGYTF.

This clone occurred a few times. The CDR3 DNA follows: TGTGCCACCAGCAGGGGGGGGCCGGCGGACGAGCAGTACTTC. It translates to CATSRGGPADEQYF. J is TRBJ2-7 and V is TRBV15; possibly TRBD2 for D (7 bases). The germline gives CDR1 LNHNV, CDR2 YYDKDF (reference sequence). V gave up 3 bases and J gave up 5 bases, with 14 bases separating them. The CDR3 covers 14 residues.

The V and J genes are TRBV19 and TRBJ2-7, with TRBD1 matching over 10 bases. Trimming removed 3 bases from V and 5 bases from J; junction bases left unmatched: 7. From germline, CDR1 is LNHDA and CDR2 SQIVND (reference sequence). CDR3 length: 15 residues. The CDR3 DNA is TGTGCCAGTAGTATGACAAGGGACAGGGGACACGAGCAGTACTTC. Its protein product is CASSMTRDRGHEQYF.

Note on this clone: This same CDR3 is encoded by further DNA sequences in the sample. The chain recombines TRBV5-1 with TRBJ2-7; 11 bases agree with TRBD2. The CDR3 is made up of 15 amino acids. The trim removed 0 bases at V and 4 bases at J, leaving 3 bases unmatched. CDR1 and CDR2 (germline): SGHRS, YFSETQ. The CDR3 loop reads CASSLVAGGNYEQYF. CDR3 nucleotide sequence: TGCGCCAGCAGCTTGGTAGCGGGAGGGAATTACGAGCAGTACTTC. The full variable domain, its missing parts supplied by reference TRBV5-1 and TRBJ2-7, is KAGVTQTPRYLIKTRGQQVTLSCSPISGHRSVSWYQQTPGQGLQFLFEYFSETQRNKGNFPGRFSGRQFSNSRSEMNVSTLELGDSALYLCASSLVAGGNYEQYFGPGTRLTVT.

V is TRBV5-4 and J is TRBJ2-7, with D perhaps matching TRBD1 (5 bases). CDR3 length equals 13 residues. Deletions cut 4 bases from V and 7 bases from J, with 15 bases between. In germline, CDR1 is SGHNT, CDR2 YYREEE (reference sequence). This CDR3 is CASSDGHAREQYF. The CDR3, as DNA: TGTGCCAGCAGCGATGGACACGCTAGGGAGCAGTACTTC.

On this clone itself: Other DNA sequences in this specimen translate into the identical CDR3. The rearrangement uses TRBV28 and TRBJ1-1; D gene unclear. CDR1 is MDHEN and CDR2 is SYDVKM in the germline V gene. The V end was cut by 3 bases, the J end by 5 bases, with 4 bases between. There are 11 residues in the CDR3. The DNA for the CDR3 is TGTGCCAGCAGTTTGGGTACTGAAGCTTTCTTT. Amino acid sequence: CASSLGTEAFF.

V usage is TRBV6-1 and J usage is TRBJ2-1, with a possible D match to TRBD2 (5 bases). Germline V gene data show CDR1 as MNHNS and CDR2 as SASEGT. The V end lost 7 bases, the J end lost 6 bases, and 19 bases lay between the germline ends. This CDR3 comprises 15 residues. CDR3 in DNA: TGTGCCAGCACCGGCGGGCTCTCAGGAGGCAATGAGCAGTTCTTC. It specifies CASTGGLSGGNEQFF.

The chain links TRBV28 to TRBJ2-7, with D unresolved. The CDR3 contains 16 residues. Trimming pared 3 bases from V and 1 base from J, leaving 16 bases between. The germline gives CDR1 MDHEN, CDR2 SYDVKM. The CDR3 loop reads CASSFSSSARSYEQYF. The CDR3 DNA follows: TGTGCCAGCAGTTTCTCCTCCTCGGCGCGTTCCTACGAGCAGTACTTC.

The gene calls are TRBV5-6 and TRBJ2-7, with D perhaps TRBD1 (7 bases). The germline V gene has CDR1 SGHDT and CDR2 YYEEEE. There are 12 residues in the CDR3. V dropped 0 bases and J dropped 12 bases, with 13 bases sitting between them. The CDR3 protein is CASSLARGVPYF. The CDR3 DNA follows: TGTGCCAGCAGCTTGGCCAGGGGGGTGCCGTACTTC.

The V and J genes are TRBV5-1 and TRBJ2-5; tentative D call: TRBD2 (6 bases). V lost 7 bases and J lost 0, with 16 bases in between. The CDR3 is 15 amino acids. CDR1 is SGHRS, CDR2 YFSETQ, per germline. The CDR3 DNA reads TGCGCCAGCGCTGGGGCTAGCGCGGACCAAGAGACCCAGTACTTC. Translation gives CASAGASADQETQYF.

This rearrangement joins TRBV29-1 to TRBJ2-2; D gene uncertain. The CDR3 covers 13 residues. Germline values: CDR1 SQVTM, CDR2 ANQGSEA. V gave up 7 bases and J gave up 5 bases, with 14 bases separating them. The CDR3 coding sequence is TGCAGCGCAGACACCCAGACGACCGGGGAGCTGTTTTTT. It yields the protein CSADTQTTGELFF.

The V call is TRBV6-1, the J call TRBJ2-2, with 7 bases fitting TRBD1. Germline V gene data show CDR1 as MNHNS and CDR2 as SASEGT. This CDR3 is built from 15 residues. V trimming: 2 bases; J trimming: 3 bases; junction bases outside the gene matches: 3. In nucleotides, the CDR3 is TGTGCCAGCAGTGAATTTGACAGGGACACCGGGGAGCTGTTTTTT. Translation gives CASSEFDRDTGELFF.

CDR3 DNA sequence: TGTGCCAGTCAGAGGGGGTTGGAGGCAAAAAACATTCAGTACTTC. The encoded protein is CASQRGLEAKNIQYF. This chain uses TRBV2 with TRBJ2-4; possibly TRBD1 for D (6 bases). The V end was cut by 9 bases, the J end by 4 bases, with 19 bases between. Germline V gene lookup returns CDR1 SNHLY and CDR2 FYNNEI. The CDR3 consists of 15 residues.

This clone turned up a few times. The V gene is TRBV28, the J gene TRBJ1-5, with D uncertain. Trimming removed 6 bases from V and 3 bases from J, with 6 bases in between. The CDR3 has 12 residues. CDR1 and CDR2 from the germline V gene are MDHEN and SYDVKM. The CDR3 is CASRPPNQPQHF. CDR3 bases: TGTGCCAGCAGGCCGCCCAATCAGCCCCAGCATTTT.

The chain combines TRBV5-4 with TRBJ2-3, with 8 bases identical to TRBD2. This CDR3 contains 14 residues. The V gene's germline CDR1 is SGHNT and CDR2 YYREEE (reference sequence). Trimming removed 4 bases from V and 6 bases from J; junction bases left unmatched: 7. In DNA, the CDR3 is TGTGCCAGCAGCCGCGCAGCTAGCGGGGATACGCAGTATTTT. This encodes CASSRAASGDTQYF.

This chain uses TRBV2 with TRBJ2-1; D is unresolved. Germline lookup yields CDR1 SNHLY and CDR2 FYNNEI. V was pared by 0 bases and J by 5 bases, with 14 bases between. The CDR3 is made up of 16 amino acids. CDR3 nucleotides: TGTGCCAGCAGTGAAGCGCGACGGACCTCGGACAATGAGCAGTTCTTC. It codes for CASSEARRTSDNEQFF.

This clone showed up just a few times. The rearrangement links TRBV4-1 to TRBJ1-3; 8 bases are shared with TRBD1. After removal of 3 bases from V and 4 bases from J, the junction contained 14 bases not matched to a gene. CDR3 size: 18 residues. Germline CDR1 is MGHRA and CDR2 is YSYEKL. The CDR3 DNA reads as TGCGCCAGCAGCCAGGGCCTCTTGCAGGGGGCATCAGGAAACACCATATATTTT. The encoded protein is CASSQGLLQGASGNTIYF.

Worth noting for this clone: Only one base separates this from a far larger clonotype, so it likely reflects a read error. The J gene is TRBJ2-2, the V gene TRBV25-1; 11 nucleotides agree with TRBD2. Germline V gene data show CDR1 as MGHDK and CDR2 as SYGVNS. This CDR3 region has 16 residues. CDR3 sequence: CTSSGRLAGYAGELFF. For the CDR3, the DNA is TGTACCAGCAGTGGTCGACTAGCGGGATATGCCGGGGAGCTGTTTTTT. Filled out from reference TRBV25-1 and TRBJ2-2, the complete variable domain reads EADIYQTPRYLVIGTGKKITLECSQTMGHDKMYWYQQDPGMELHLIHYSYGVNSTEKGDLSSESTVSRIRTEHFPLTLESARPSHTSQYLCTSSGRLAGYAGELFFGEGSRLTVL.

This clone was detected a few times. CDR3: CASSPGYPEQYF. The CDR3 DNA is TGTGCCAGCTCACCAGGGTACCCCGAGCAGTACTTC. This chain joins TRBV18 and TRBJ2-7, with D unclear. Trimming removed 2 bases from V and 6 bases from J, with 8 bases in between. Germline CDR1 is KGHSH and CDR2 is LQKENI. The CDR3 consists of 12 residues.

This clone was recorded a few times. This chain joins TRBV6-5 and TRBJ2-1; a possible D gene is TRBD2 (5 bases). CDR1 MNHEY and CDR2 SVGAGI come from the germline V gene. Between the trimmed V and J ends, which lost 5 bases and 2 bases, there was a span of 13 bases. The CDR3 has 15 residues. CDR3: CASSIDYVPYNEQFF. The CDR3 nucleotides read TGTGCCAGCAGTATCGACTATGTACCCTACAATGAGCAGTTCTTC.

The chain recombines TRBV10-2 with TRBJ1-1, with 7 bases identical to TRBD1. Germline CDR1 reads WSHSY; CDR2 reads SAAADI. V shed 7 bases, J shed 5 bases, and the junction held 7 bases outside the gene matches. There are 13 residues in the CDR3. Written as DNA, the CDR3 is TGCGCCAGCATCGGACAGGTGGAAACTGAAGCTTTCTTT. It is translated as CASIGQVETEAFF.

This rearrangement joins TRBV30 to TRBJ1-4, with 10 positions matching TRBD1. The CDR3 runs 17 residues. The germline V gene has CDR1 GTSNPN and CDR2 SVGIG (reference sequence). The V segment lost 0 bases and the J segment 7 bases; nucleotides outside the gene matches: 11. The CDR3 DNA is TGTGCCTGGAGTGTATCCGGGGGCTGGGACAGGGGTGAAAAACTGTTTTTT. This sequence encodes CAWSVSGGWDRGEKLFF.

The genes are TRBV5-4 and TRBJ2-5; TRBD2 matches 10 bases. The CDR3 is 15 residues long. The V segment lost 7 bases and the J segment 4 bases; nucleotides outside the gene matches: 10. The germline V gene encodes CDR1 SGHNT and CDR2 YYREEE (reference sequence). CDR3 DNA sequence: TGTGCCAGCTATTGGAGACTAGCGGGTAGAGAGACCCAGTACTTC. As protein: CASYWRLAGRETQYF.

The J gene is TRBJ1-6, the V gene TRBV18; unclear D gene. This CDR3 contains 14 residues. Germline V gene data show CDR1 as KGHSH and CDR2 as LQKENI. V was pared by 2 bases and J by 8 bases, with 10 bases between. CDR3 sequence: CASSPVERDSPLHF. The CDR3 DNA follows: TGTGCCAGCTCACCAGTAGAGAGAGATTCACCCCTCCACTTT.

The rearrangement links TRBV4-1 to TRBJ2-7, with a tentative D call TRBD2 (6 bases). Germline V gene sequence: CDR1 MGHRA, CDR2 YSYEKL. The CDR3 consists of 15 residues. The V end was cut by 0 bases, the J end by 3 bases, with 12 bases between. This CDR3 reads CASSQDGGKGYEQYF. For the CDR3, the DNA is TGCGCCAGCAGCCAAGATGGGGGGAAAGGCTACGAGCAGTACTTC.

V is TRBV5-6 and J is TRBJ2-7; 11 nucleotides agree with TRBD2. The CDR3 covers 16 residues. The J segment lost 3 bases and the V segment lost 0 bases, leaving 5 bases of the junction unmatched. Germline CDR1 SGHDT, CDR2 YYEEEE. The CDR3 protein is CASSLVPSGRNYEQYF. CDR3 bases: TGTGCCAGCAGCTTGGTGCCTAGCGGGAGGAACTACGAGCAGTACTTC.

This clone has a handful of counts. The rearrangement links TRBV7-9 to TRBJ1-5; D call uncertain. Germline CDR1 and CDR2: SEHNR and FQNEAQ (reference sequence). This CDR3 is built from 14 residues. V was cut by 1 base and J by 1 base, with 5 bases left in between. The CDR3 DNA reads TGTGCCAGCAGCTTAGAAGGAAGCAATCAGCCCCAGCATTTT. Translation: CASSLEGSNQPQHF.

A note on this clone: A far more abundant clone sits one base away, making this likely a read error. The chain is built from TRBV4-3 and TRBJ1-4; 10 bases match TRBD1. Germline CDR1 LGHNA, CDR2 YSLEER. This CDR3 is 16 amino acids long. CDR3 bases: TGCGCCAGCGGCCAAGATCTTGGGACAGGGGCCGAAAAACTGTTTTTT. Its translation: CASGQDLGTGAEKLFF.

This clone appeared a few times. J is TRBJ2-7 and V is TRBV5-1; the D call may be TRBD1 or TRBD2 (5 bases each). This CDR3 is built from 15 residues. Germline V CDR1 and CDR2: SGHRS, YFSETQ. Trimming cost V 4 bases and J 6 bases, with 20 bases left between them. The CDR3 spells CASSLERQGPPEQYF. The CDR3 nucleotides are TGCGCCAGCAGCCTGGAACGGCAGGGACCACCCGAGCAGTACTTC.